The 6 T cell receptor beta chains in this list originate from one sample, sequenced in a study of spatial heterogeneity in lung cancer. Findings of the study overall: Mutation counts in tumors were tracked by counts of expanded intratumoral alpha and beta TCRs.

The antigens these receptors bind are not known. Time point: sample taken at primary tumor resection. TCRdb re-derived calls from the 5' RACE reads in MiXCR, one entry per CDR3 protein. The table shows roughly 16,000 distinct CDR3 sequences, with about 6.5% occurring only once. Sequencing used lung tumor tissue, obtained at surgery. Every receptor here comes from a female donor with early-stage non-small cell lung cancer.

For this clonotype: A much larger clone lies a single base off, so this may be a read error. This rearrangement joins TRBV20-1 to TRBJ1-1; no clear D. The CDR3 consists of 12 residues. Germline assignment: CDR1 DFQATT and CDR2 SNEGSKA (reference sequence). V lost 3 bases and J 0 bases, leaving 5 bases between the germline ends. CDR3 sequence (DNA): TGCAGTGCTAGTCAGATGAACACTGAAGCTTTCTTT. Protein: CSASQMNTEAFF.

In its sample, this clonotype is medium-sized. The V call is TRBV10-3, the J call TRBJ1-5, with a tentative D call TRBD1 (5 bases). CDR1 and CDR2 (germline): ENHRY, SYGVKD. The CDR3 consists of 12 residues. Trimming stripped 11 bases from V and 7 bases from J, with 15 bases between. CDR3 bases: TGTGCCGCCAAGACAGAGCCGCAGCCCCAGCATTTT. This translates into CAAKTEPQPQHF.

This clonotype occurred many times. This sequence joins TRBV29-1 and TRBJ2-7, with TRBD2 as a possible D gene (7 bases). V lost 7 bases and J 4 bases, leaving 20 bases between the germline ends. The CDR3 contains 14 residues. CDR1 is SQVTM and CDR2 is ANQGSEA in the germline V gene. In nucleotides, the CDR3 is TGCAGCGCCCTAGGGGGGGGCGCTTGGTACGAGCAGTACTTC. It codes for CSALGGGAWYEQYF.

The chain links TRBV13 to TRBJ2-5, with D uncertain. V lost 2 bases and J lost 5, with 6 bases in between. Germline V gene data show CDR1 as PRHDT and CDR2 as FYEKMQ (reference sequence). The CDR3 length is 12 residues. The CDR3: CASSLKRETQYF. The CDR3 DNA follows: TGTGCCAGCAGCTTAAAACGGGAGACCCAGTACTTC. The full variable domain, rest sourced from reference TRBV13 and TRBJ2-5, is AAGVIQSPRHLIKEKRETATLKCYPIPRHDTVYWYQQGPGQDPQFLISFYEKMQSDKGSIPDRFSAQQFSDYHSELNMSSLELGDSALYFCASSLKRETQYFGPGTRLLVL.

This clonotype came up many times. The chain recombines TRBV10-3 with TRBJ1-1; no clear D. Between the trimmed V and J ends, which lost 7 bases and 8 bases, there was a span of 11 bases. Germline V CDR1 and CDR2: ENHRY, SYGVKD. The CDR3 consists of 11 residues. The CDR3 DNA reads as TGTGCCATCATGAGAACGGGAGAAGCTTTCTTT. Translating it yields CAIMRTGEAFF.

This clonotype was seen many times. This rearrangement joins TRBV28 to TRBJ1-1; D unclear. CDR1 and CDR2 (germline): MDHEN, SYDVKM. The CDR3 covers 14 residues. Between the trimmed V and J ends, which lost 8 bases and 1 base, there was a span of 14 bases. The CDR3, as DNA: TGTGCCAGCCCCCCCCCCTCCGGGAACACTGAAGCTTTCTTT. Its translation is CASPPPSGNTEAFF.